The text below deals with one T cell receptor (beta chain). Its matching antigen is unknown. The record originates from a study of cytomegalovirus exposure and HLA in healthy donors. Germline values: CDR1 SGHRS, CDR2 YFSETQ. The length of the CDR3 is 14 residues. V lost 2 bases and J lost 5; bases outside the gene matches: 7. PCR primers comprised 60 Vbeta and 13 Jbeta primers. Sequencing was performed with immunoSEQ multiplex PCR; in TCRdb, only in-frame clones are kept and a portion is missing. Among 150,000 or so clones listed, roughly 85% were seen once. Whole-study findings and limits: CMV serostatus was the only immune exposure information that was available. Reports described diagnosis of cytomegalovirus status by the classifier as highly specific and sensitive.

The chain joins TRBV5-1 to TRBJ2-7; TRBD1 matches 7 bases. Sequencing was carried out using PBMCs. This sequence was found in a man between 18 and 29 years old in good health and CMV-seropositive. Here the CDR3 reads CASSLGRGGDEQYF. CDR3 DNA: TGCGCCAGCAGCTTAGGGCGAGGGGGCGACGAGCAGTACTTC.